The 2 T cell receptor beta chains listed next were all sequenced from one sample in a study of Ad26.COV2.S vaccination and SARS-CoV-2 variants. Noted treatment: some 20 received Ad26.COV2.S at low or high dose, single or two shots; roughly five received placebo; per-sample allocation not given. All samples were drawn on day 63, counting from the first vaccine or placebo injection. Assay: immunoSEQ multiplex PCR; the TCRdb copy retains only in-frame clones and omits some. The table lists over 400,000 clones, over 80% of them singletons. This material consisted of peripheral blood, taken in a trial of Ad26.COV2.S vaccine versus placebo. The source of these receptors is a person aged 18-65 years who received the Ad26.COV2.S COVID-19 vaccine or a placebo.

The genes are TRBV4-3 and TRBJ1-1, with D uncertain. The CDR3 runs to 13 residues. Between the trimmed V and J ends, which lost 0 bases and 5 bases, there was a span of 7 bases. From germline, CDR1 is LGHNA and CDR2 YSLEER. CDR3 DNA sequence: TGCGCCAGCAGCCAAGACCGCGGGACTGAAGCTTTCTTT. Translated: CASSQDRGTEAFF.

V usage is TRBV7-9 and J usage is TRBJ2-5; possible D gene TRBD1, 6 bases. The CDR3 spans 14 residues. The germline V gene has CDR1 SEHNR and CDR2 FQNEAQ (reference sequence). Trimming took off 8 bases at V and 3 bases at J, with 16 bases between the two ends. This CDR3 reads CASSSQGWKETQYF. The CDR3 nucleotides are TGTGCCAGCTCGTCTCAGGGGTGGAAAGAGACCCAGTACTTC.